The T cell receptor beta chain under discussion was sequenced for a study of response to subunit inactivated influenza vaccine. TCRdb called the RT-PCR reads again in MiXCR, with one record for every CDR3 protein. The table records about 570,000 distinct CDR3 sequences, about 11% of them present only once. CDR3 length: 15 amino acids. V lost 2 bases, J lost 3 bases, and 13 bases lay in between. Germline-derived CDR1 and CDR2 are LGHDT and YNNKEL (reference sequence). This same sample was also taken into another study, of T cells expressing NK-cell markers. As that study records: TCR beta cDNA was generated via 5'RACE template switching incorporating UMIs. Sorted T-cell subsets CD3+CD56+NKG2C+, CD3+CD56+NKG2C- and CD3+CD56-NKG2C+ were TCR beta-sequenced. For six donors, the dominant NKG2C+ clonotypes made up about 1.0-7.5% of their CD8+ T cells.

The clonotype comes from a man aged 45 to 65 who received an inactivated influenza vaccine. The V call is TRBV3-1, the J call TRBJ1-1; D remains ambiguous. The sample here was PBMCs from blood, taken on the day of vaccination. The CDR3 loop reads CASSQLAGHHTEAFF. In DNA form, the CDR3 reads TGTGCCAGCAGCCAATTGGCCGGTCACCACACTGAAGCTTTCTTT.